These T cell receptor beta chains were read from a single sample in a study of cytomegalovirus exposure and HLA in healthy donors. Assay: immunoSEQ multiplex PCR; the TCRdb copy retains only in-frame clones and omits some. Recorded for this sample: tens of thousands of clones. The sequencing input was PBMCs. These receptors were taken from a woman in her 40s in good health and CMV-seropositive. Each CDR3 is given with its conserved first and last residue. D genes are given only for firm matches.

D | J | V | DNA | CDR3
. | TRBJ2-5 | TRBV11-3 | TGTGCCAGCAGCTTAGTAGGCGGGATAGGGGAGACCCAGTACTTC | CASSLVGGIGETQYF
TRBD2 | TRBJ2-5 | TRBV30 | TGTGCCTGGAGCGGCGGGAGGTATCAAGAGACCCAGTACTTC | CAWSGGRYQETQYF
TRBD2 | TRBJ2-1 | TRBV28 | TGTGCCAGCAGTTTAGGGACTAGCGGATACAATGAGCAGTTCTTC | CASSLGTSGYNEQFF
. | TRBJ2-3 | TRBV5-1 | TGCGCCAGCAGAGGACATAGTGAGGATACGCAGTATTTT | CASRGHSEDTQYF
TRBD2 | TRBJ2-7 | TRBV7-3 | TGTGCCAGCAGCTTAATACTAGCGGGGGGTATCCACGAGCAGTACTTC | CASSLILAGGIHEQYF
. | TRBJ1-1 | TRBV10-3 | TGTGCCACCCAACCAGGACTGGACACTGAAGCTTTCTTT | CATQPGLDTEAFF
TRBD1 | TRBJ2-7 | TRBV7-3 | TGTGCCAGCAGCTCTCTAGGGGGCGCATCCTACGAGCAGTACTTC | CASSSLGGASYEQYF
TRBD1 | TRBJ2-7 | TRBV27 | TGTGCCACCCGGCAGGGGGCTTCCTACGAGCAGTACTTC | CATRQGASYEQYF
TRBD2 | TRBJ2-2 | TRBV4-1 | TGCGCCAGCAGCCAAGTGGTTAGCGGGAGTGGGGACACCGGGGAGCTGTTTTTT | CASSQVVSGSGDTGELFF
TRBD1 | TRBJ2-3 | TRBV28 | TGTGCCAGCAGGCTCCCGGGACAGCCCGATACGCAGTATTTT | CASRLPGQPDTQYF
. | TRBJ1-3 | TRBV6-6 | TGTGCCAGCATGAGGGGGAGTGGAAACACCATATATTTT | CASMRGSGNTIYF
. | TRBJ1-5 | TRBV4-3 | TGCGCCAGCAGCCAAGACCACAGTACCCAGCCCCAGCATTTT | CASSQDHSTQPQHF
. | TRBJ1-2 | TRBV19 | TGTGCCAGTAGTATCTCGGGGGATCCCTCGGTGAATGGCTACACCTTC | CASSISGDPSVNGYTF
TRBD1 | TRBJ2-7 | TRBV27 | TGTGCCAGCAGTCCCCCCGGGACAGACCCCTACGAGCAGTACTTC | CASSPPGTDPYEQYF
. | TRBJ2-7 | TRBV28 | TGTGCCAGCAGGGTCAAGGGAGACGCCGAGCAGTACTTC | CASRVKGDAEQYF
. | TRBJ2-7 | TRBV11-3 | TGTGCCAGCAGCTTAGATGGGAGGACAGGGAGGGACGAGCAGTACTTC | CASSLDGRTGRDEQYF
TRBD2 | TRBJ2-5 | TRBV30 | TGTGCCTGGAGAGTAGCGGGAGGCGGAGAGACCCAGTACTTC | CAWRVAGGGETQYF
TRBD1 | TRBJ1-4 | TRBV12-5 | TGTGCTAGTGGTTTGGCTGGATCTACGACAGGGGAAGCTAGGTTGACTAATGAAAAACTGTTTTTT | CASGLAGSTTGEARLTNEKLFF
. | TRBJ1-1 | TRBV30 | TGTGCCTGGATAGAGAGAGGGGGGGGTACTGAAGCTTTCTTT | CAWIERGGGTEAFF
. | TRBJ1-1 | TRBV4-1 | TGCGCCAGCAGCCAAGACCCCACCCTGGGGAGGCCCCTGAACACTGAAGCTTTCTTT | CASSQDPTLGRPLNTEAFF
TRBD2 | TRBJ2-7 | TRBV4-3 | TGCGCCAGCAGCCAAGATCCGGGGGGTTCCTCCTACGAGCAGTACTTC | CASSQDPGGSSYEQYF
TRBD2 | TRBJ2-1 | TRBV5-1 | TGCGCCAGCAGCTTGGTGGGACTAGCGGTTTTCTACAATGAGCAGTTCTTC | CASSLVGLAVFYNEQFF
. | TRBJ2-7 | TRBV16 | TGTGCCAGCAGCCTACCCTCCCGTGGGGTCGGGGCCTACGAGCAGTACTTC | CASSLPSRGVGAYEQYF
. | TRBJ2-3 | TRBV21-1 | TGTGCCAGCAGCAGTAGCCCCCCCCGCACAGATACGCAGTATTTT | CASSSSPPRTDTQYF
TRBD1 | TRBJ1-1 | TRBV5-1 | TGCGCCAGCAGCTTTTCGGGACAGGGGATCACTGAAGCTTTCTTT | CASSFSGQGITEAFF
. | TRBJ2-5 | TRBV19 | TGTGCCAGCACCGAAGGGGGAGTACCAGGGGTAGAGACCCAGTACTTC | CASTEGGVPGVETQYF
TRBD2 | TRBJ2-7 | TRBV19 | TGTGCCAGTAGTGCGGGACTAGCGGGGACAACCTACGAGCAGTACTTC | CASSAGLAGTTYEQYF
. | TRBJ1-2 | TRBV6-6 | TGTGCCAGCAGTCTAGTTGATGGTGGCTACACCTTC | CASSLVDGGYTF
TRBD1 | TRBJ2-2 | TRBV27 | TGTGCCAGCAGTCTTACCAGGGGGCGAGAGACCGGGGAGCTGTTTTTT | CASSLTRGRETGELFF
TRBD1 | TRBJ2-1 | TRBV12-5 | TGTGCTAGTGGACCTCAGAGGACAGGGCCCTACAATGAGCAGTTCTTC | CASGPQRTGPYNEQFF
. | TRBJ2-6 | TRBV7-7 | TGTGCCAGCAGCCAACAGCAGACTACCTCCAACTCTGGGGCCAACGTCCTGACTTTC | CASSQQQTTSNSGANVLTF
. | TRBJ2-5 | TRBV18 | TGTGCCAGCTCACCACCGGTGGTCGGGGAGACCCAGTACTTC | CASSPPVVGETQYF
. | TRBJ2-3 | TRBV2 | TGTGCCAGCAGTTCTTACAGGGTGGCGCAGTATTTT | CASSSYRVAQYF
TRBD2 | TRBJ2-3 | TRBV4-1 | TGCGCCAGCAGCTCACCGGGACTAGCGGGAGGGCCAGGCAAAGATACGCAGTATTTT | CASSSPGLAGGPGKDTQYF
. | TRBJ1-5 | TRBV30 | TGTGCCTGGAGTGTCCAGGGGTGGGGCAATCAGCCCCAGCATTTT | CAWSVQGWGNQPQHF
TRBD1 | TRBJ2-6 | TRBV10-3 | TGTGCCATCAGTGAGGGACAGGGCTCTGGGGCCAACGTCCTGACTTTC | CAISEGQGSGANVLTF
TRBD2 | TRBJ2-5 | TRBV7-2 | TGTGCCAGCAGCTCCCGGGGAAAGAGCGGGGGGGCGGAGACCCAGTACTTC | CASSSRGKSGGAETQYF
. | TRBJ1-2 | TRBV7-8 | TGTGCCAGCAGCTTAGTTTACAGGGCCATTCGAGGGCTTAACTATGGCTACACCTTC | CASSLVYRAIRGLNYGYTF
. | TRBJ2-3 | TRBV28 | TGTGCCAGCACCGTTGCGGCTACGCAGTATTTT | CASTVAATQYF
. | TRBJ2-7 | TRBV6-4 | TGTGCCAGTGGGCGGGGATCCTACGAGCAGTACTTC | CASGRGSYEQYF
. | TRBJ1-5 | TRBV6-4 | TGTGCCAGCAGTGACTCCGCGGGGAATCAGCCCCAGCATTTT | CASSDSAGNQPQHF
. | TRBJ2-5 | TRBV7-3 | TGTGCCAGCAGCTTAGGGCTAGCGTTAGACCCAGAGACCCAGTACTTC | CASSLGLALDPETQYF
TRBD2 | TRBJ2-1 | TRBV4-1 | TGCGCCAGCAGCCAAGACTGGGGGGCGGGGGGAGTGTGGTTCTTC | CASSQDWGAGGVWFF